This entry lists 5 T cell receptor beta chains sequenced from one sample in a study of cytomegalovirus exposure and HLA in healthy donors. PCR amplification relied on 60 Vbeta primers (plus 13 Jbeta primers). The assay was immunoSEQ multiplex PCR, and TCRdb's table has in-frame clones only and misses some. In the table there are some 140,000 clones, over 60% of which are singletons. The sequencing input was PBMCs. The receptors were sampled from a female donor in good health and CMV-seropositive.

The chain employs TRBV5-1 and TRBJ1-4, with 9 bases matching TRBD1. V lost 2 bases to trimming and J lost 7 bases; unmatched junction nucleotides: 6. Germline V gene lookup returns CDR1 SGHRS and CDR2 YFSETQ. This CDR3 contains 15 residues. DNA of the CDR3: TGCGCCAGCAGCTTTAGGGACAGGGAAAGTGAAAAACTGTTTTTT. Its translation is CASSFRDRESEKLFF.

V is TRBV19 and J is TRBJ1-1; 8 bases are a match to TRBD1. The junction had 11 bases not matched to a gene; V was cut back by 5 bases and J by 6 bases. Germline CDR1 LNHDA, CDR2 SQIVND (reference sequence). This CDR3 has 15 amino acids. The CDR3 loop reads CASSFVQGASAEAFF. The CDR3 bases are TGTGCCAGTAGTTTTGTCCAGGGGGCATCCGCTGAAGCTTTCTTT.

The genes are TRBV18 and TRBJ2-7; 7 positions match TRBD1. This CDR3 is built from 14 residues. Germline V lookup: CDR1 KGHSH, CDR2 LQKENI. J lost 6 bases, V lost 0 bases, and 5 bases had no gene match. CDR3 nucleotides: TGTGCCAGCTCACCACCTAGACAGGGTAGCGAGCAGTACTTC. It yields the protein CASSPPRQGSEQYF.

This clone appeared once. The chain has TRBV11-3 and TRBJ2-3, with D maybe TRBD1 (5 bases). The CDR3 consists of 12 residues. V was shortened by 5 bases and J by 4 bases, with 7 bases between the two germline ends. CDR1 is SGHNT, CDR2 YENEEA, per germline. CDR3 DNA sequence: TGTGCCAGCAGCCGACAGTCAGATACGCAGTATTTT. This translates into CASSRQSDTQYF.

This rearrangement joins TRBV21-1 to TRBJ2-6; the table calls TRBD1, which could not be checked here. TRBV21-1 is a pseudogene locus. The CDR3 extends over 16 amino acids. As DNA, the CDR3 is TGTGCCAGAAAAATAGGGGGTCCCTCTGGGGCCAACGTCCTGACTTTC. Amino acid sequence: CARKIGGPSGANVLTF.